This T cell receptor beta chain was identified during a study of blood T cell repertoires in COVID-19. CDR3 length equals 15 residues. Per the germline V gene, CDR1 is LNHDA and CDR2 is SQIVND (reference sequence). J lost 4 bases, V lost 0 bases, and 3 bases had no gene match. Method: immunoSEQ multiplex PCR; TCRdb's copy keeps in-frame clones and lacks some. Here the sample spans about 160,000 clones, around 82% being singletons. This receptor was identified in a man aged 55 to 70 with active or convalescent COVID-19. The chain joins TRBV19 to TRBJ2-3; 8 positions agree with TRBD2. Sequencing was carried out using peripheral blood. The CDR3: CASSIDGGAPDTQYF. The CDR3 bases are TGTGCCAGTAGTATAGACGGGGGGGCCCCAGATACGCAGTATTTT.